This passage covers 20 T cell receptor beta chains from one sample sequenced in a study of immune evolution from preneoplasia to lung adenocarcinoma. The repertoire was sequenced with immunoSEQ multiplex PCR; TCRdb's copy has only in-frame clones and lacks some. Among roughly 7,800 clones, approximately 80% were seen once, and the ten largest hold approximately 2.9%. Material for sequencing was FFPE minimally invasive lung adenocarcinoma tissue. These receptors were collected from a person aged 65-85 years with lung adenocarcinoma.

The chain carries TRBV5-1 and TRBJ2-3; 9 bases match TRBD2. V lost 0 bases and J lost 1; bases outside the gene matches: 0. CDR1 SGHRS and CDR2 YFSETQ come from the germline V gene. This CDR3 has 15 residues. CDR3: CASSLVAGGTDTQYF. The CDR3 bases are TGCGCCAGCAGCTTGGTAGCGGGGGGCACAGATACGCAGTATTTT.

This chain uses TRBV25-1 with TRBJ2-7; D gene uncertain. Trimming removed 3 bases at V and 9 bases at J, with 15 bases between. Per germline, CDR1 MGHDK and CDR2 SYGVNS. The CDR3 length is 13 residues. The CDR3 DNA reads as TGTGCCAGCAGTGATTCTCCGCGGCGAGGGCAGTACTTC. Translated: CASSDSPRRGQYF.

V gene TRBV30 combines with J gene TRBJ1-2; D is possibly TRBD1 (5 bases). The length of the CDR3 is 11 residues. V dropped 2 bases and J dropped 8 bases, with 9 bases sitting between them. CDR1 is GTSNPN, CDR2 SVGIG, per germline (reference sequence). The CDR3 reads CAWSIGAGYTF. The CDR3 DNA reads TGTGCCTGGAGTATAGGGGCCGGCTACACCTTC.

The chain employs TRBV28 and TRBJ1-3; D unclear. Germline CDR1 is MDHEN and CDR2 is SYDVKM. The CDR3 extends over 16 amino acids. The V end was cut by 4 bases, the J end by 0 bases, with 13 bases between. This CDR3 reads CASSSWVVYSGNTIYF. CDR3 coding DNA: TGTGCCAGCAGTTCCTGGGTAGTCTACTCTGGAAACACCATATATTTT.

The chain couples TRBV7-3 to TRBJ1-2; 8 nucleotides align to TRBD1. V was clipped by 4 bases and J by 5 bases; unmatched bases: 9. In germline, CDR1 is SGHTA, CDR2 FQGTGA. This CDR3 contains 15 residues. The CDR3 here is CASSSGQGRAYGYTF. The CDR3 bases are TGTGCCAGCAGCTCCGGACAGGGACGGGCATATGGCTACACCTTC.

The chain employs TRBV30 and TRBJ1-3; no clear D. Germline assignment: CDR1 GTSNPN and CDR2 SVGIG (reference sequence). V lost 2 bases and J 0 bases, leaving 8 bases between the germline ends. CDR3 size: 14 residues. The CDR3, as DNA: TGTGCCTGGAGTCTTGACCTCTCTGGAAACACCATATATTTT. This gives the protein CAWSLDLSGNTIYF.

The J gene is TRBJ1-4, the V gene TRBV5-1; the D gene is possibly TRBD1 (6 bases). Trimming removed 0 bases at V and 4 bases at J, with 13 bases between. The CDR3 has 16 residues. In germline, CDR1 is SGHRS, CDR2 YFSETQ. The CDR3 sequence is CASSLAPTGLNEKLFF. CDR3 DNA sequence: TGCGCCAGCAGCTTGGCTCCGACAGGCCTTAATGAAAAACTGTTTTTT.

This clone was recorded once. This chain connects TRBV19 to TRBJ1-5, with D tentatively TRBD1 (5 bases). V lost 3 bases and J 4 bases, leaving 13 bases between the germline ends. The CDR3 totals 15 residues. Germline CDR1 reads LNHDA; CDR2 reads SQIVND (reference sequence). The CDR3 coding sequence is TGTGCCAGTAGTATTACGGGCGGGGGAAATCAGCCCCAGCATTTT. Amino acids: CASSITGGGNQPQHF.

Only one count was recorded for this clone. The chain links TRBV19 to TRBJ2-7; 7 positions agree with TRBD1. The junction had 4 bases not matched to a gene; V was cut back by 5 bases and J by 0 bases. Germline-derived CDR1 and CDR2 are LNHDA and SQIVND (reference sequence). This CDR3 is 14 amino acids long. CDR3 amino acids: CASSLRTGSYEQYF. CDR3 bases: TGTGCCAGTAGTCTCAGGACAGGCTCCTACGAGCAGTACTTC.

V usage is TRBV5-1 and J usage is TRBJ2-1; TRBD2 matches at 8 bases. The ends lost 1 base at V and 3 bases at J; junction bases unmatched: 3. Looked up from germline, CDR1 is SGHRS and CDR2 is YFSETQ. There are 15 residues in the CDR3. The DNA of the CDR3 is TGCGCCAGCAGCTTGACGCGGGGGGACTACAATGAGCAGTTCTTC. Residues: CASSLTRGDYNEQFF.

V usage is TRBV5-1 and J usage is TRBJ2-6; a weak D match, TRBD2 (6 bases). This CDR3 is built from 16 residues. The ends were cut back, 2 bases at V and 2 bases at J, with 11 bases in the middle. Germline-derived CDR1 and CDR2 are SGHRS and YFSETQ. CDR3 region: CASSFGGGAGANVLTF. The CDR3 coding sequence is TGCGCCAGCAGCTTTGGCGGCGGGGCTGGGGCCAACGTCCTGACTTTC.

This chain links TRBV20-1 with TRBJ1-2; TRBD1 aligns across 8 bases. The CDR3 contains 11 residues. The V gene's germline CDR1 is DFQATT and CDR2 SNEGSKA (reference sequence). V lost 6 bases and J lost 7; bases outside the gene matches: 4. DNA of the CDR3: TGCAGTGCCAAAACAGGGGGTGGCTACACCTTC. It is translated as CSAKTGGGYTF.

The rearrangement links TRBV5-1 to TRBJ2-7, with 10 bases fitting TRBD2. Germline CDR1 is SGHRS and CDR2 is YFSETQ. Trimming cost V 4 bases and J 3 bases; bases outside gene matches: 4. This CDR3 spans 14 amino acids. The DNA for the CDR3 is TGCGCCAGCAGCACCGGGACTAGCGTCTACGAGCAGTACTTC. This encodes CASSTGTSVYEQYF.

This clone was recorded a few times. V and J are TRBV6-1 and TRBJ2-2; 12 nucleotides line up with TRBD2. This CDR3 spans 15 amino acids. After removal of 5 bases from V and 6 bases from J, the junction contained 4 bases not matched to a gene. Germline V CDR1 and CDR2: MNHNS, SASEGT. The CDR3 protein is CASSRASGGAGELFF. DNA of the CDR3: TGTGCCAGCAGTCGGGCTAGCGGGGGGGCCGGGGAGCTGTTTTTT.

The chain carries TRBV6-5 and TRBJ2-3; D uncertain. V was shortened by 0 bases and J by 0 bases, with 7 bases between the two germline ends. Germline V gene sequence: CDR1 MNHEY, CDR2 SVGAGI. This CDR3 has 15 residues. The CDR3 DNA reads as TGTGCCAGCAGTTACTCCCCGTCTAGCACAGATACGCAGTATTTT. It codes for CASSYSPSSTDTQYF.

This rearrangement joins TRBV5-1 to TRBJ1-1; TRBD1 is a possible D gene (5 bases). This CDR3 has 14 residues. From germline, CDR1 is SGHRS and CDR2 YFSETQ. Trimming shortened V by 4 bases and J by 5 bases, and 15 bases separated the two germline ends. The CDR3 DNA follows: TGCGCCAGCAGCCTTACAGGAAGGGGTACTGAAGCTTTCTTT. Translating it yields CASSLTGRGTEAFF. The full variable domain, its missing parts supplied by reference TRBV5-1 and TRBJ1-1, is KAGVTQTPRYLIKTRGQQVTLSCSPISGHRSVSWYQQTPGQGLQFLFEYFSETQRNKGNFPGRFSGRQFSNSRSEMNVSTLELGDSALYLCASSLTGRGTEAFFGQGTRLTVV.

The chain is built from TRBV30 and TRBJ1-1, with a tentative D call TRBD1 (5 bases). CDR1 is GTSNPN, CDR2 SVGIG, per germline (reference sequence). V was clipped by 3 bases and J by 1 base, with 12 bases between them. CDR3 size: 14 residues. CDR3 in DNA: TGTGCCTGGAGACCAGGGCGTTGGAACACTGAAGCTTTCTTT. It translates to CAWRPGRWNTEAFF.

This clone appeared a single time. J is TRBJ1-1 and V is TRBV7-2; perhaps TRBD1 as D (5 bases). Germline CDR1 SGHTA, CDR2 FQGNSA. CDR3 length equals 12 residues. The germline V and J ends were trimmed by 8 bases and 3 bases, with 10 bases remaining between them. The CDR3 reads CASVWGDTEAFF. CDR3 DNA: TGTGCCAGCGTGTGGGGGGACACTGAAGCTTTCTTT. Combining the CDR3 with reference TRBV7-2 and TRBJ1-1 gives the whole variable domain GAGVSQSPSNKVTEKGKDVELRCDPISGHTALYWYRQSLGQGLEFLIYFQGNSAPDKSGLPSDRFSAERTGGSVSTLTIQRTQQEDSAVYLCASVWGDTEAFFGQGTRLTVV.

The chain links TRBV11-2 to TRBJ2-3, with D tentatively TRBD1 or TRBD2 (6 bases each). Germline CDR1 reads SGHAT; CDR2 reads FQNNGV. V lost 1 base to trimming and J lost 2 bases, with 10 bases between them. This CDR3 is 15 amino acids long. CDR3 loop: CASSLGGAFTDTQYF. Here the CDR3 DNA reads TGTGCCAGCAGCTTAGGGGGGGCATTCACAGATACGCAGTATTTT.

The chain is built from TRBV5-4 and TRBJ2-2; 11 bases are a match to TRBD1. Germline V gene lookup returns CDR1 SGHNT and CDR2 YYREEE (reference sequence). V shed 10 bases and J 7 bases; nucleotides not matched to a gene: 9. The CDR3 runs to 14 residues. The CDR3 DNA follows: TGTGCCGGCTCGGGACAGGGGGTGGACGGGGAGCTGTTTTTT. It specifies CAGSGQGVDGELFF.